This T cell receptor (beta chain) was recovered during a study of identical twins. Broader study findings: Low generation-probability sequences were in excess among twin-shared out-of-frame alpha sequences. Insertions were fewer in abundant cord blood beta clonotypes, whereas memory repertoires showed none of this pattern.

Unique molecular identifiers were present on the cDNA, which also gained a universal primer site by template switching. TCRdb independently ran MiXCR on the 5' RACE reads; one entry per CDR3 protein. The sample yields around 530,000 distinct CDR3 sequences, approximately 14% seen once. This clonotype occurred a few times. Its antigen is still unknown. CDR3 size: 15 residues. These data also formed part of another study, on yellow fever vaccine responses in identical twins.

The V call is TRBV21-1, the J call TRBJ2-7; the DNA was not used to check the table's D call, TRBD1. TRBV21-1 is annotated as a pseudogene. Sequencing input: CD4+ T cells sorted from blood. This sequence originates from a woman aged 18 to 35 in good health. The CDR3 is CASSKTPGQNGLQYF. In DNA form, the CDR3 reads TGTGCCAGCAGCAAGACCCCTGGACAGAACGGGTTGCAGTACTTC.